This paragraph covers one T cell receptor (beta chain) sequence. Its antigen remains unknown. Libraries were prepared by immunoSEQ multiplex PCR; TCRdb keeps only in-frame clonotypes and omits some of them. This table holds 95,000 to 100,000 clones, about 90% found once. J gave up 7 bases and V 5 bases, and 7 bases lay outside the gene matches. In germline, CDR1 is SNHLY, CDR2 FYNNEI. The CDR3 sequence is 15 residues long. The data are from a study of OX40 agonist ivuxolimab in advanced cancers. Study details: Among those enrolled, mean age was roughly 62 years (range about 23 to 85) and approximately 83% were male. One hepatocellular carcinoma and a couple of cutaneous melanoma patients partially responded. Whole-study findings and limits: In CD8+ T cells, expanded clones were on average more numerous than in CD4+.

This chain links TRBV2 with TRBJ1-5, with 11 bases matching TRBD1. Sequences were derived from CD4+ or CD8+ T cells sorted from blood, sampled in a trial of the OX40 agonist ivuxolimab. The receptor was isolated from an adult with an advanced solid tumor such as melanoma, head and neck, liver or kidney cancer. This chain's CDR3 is CASSLRTGGFQPQHF. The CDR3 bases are TGTGCCAGCAGTCTACGGACAGGGGGCTTCCAGCCCCAGCATTTT.